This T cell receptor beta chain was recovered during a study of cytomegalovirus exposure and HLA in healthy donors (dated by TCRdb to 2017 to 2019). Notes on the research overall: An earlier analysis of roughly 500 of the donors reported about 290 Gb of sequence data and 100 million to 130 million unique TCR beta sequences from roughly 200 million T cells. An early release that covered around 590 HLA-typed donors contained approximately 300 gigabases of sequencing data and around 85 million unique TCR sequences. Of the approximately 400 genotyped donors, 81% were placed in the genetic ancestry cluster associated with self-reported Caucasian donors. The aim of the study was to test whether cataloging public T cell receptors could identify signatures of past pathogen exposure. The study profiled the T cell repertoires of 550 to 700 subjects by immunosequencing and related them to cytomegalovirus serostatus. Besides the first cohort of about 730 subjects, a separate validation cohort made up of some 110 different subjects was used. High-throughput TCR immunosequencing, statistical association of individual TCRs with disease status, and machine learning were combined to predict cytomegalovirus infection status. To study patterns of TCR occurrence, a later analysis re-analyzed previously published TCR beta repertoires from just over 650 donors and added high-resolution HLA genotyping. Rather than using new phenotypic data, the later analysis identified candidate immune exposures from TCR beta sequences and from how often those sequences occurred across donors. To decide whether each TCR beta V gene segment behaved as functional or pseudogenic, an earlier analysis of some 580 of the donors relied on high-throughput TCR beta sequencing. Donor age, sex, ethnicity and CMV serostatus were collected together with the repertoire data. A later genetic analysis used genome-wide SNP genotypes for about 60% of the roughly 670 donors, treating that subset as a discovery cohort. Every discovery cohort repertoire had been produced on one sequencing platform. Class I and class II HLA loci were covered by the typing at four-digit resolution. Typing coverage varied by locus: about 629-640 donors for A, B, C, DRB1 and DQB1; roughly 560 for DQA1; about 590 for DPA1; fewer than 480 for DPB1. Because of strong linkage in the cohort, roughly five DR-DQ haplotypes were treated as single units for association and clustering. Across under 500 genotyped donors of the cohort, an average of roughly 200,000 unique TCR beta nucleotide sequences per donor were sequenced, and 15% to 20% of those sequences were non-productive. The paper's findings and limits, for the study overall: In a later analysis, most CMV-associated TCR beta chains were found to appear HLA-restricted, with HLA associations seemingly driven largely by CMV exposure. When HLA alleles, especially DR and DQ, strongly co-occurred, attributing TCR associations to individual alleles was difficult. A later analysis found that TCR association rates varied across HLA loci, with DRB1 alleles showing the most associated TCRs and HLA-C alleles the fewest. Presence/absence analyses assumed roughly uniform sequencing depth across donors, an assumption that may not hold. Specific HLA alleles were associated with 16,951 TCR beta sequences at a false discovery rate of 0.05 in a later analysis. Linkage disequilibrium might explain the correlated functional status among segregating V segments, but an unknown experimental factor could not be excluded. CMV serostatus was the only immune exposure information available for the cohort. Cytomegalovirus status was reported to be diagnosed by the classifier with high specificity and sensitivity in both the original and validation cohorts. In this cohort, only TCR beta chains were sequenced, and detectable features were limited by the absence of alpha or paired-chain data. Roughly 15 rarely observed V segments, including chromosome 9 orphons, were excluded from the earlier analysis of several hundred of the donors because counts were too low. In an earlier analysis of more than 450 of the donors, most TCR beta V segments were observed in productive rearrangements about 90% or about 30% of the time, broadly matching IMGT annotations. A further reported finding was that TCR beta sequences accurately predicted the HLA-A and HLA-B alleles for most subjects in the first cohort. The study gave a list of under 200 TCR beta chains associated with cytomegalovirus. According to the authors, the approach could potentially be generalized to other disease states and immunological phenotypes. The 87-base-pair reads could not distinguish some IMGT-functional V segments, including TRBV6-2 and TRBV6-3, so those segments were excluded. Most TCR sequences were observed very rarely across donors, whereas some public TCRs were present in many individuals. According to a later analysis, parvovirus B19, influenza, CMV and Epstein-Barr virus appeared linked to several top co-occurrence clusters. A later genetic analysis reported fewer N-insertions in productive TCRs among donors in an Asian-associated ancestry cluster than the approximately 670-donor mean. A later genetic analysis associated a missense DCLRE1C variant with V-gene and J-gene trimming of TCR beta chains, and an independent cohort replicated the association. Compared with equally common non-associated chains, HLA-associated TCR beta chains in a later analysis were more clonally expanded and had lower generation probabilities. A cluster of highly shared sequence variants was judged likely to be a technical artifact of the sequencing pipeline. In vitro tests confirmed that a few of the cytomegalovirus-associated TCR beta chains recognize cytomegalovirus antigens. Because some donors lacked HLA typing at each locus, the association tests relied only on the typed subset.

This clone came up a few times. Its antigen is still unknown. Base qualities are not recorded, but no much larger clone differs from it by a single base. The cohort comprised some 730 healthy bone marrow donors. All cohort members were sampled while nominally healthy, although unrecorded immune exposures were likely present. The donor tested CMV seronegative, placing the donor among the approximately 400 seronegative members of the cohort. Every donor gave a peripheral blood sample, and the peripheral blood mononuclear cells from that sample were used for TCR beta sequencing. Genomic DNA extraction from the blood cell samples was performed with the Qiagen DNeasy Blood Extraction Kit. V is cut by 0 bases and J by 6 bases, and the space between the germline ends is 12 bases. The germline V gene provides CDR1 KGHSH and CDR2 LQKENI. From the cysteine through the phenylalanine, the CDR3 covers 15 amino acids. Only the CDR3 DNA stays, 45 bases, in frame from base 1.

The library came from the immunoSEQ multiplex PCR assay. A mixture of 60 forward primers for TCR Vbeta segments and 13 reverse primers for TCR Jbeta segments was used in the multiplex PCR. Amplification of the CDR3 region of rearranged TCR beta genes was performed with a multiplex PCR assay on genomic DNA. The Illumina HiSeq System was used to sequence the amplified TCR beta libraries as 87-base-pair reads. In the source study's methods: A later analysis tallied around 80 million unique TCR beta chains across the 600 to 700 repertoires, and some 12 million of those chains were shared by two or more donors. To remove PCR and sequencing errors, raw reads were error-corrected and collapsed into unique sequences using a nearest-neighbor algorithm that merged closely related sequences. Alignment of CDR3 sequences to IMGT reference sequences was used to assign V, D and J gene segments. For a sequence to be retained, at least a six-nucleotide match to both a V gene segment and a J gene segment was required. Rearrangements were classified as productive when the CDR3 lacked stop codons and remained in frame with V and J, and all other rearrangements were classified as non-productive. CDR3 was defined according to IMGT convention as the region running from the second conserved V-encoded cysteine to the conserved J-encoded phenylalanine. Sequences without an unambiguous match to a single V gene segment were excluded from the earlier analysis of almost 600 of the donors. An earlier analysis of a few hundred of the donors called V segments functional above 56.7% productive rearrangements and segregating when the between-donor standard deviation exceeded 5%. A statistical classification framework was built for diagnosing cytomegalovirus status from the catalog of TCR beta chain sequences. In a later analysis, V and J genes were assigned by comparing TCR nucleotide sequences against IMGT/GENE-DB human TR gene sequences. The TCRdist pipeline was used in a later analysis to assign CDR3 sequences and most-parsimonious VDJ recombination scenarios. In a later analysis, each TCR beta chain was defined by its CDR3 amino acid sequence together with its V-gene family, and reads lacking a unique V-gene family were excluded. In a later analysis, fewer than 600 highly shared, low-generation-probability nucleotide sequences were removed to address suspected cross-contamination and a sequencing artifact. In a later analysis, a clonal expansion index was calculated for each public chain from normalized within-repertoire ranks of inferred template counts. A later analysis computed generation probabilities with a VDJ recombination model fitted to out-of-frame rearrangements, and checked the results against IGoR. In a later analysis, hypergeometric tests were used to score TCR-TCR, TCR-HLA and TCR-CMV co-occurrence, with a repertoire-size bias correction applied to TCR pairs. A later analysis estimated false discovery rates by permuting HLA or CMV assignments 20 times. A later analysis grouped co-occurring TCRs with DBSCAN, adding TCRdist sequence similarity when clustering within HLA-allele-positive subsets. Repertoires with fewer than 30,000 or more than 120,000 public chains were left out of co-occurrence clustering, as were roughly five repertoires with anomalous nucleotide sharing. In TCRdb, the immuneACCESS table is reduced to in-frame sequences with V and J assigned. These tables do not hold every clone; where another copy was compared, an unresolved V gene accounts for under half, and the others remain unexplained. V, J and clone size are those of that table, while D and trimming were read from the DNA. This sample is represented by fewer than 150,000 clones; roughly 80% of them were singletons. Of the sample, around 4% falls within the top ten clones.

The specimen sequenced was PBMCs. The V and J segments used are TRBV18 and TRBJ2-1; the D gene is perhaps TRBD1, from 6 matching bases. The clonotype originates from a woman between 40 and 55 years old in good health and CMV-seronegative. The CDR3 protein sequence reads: CASSPPGAVRNEQFF. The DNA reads TGTGCCAGCTCACCACCGGGGGCTGTACGCAATGAGCAGTTCTTC. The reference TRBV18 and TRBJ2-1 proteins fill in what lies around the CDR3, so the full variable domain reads NAGVMQNPRHLVRRRGQEARLRCSPMKGHSHVYWYRQLPEEGLKFMVYLQKENIIDESGMPKERFSAEFPKEGPSILRIQQVVRGDSAAYFCASSPPGAVRNEQFFGPGTRLTVL.